This T cell receptor beta chain was captured by sequencing in a study of neurological immune-mediated disorders. Study results and caveats: Grouping of repertoires by phylogeny put those of 18 of 34 multiple sclerosis patients into a single related-CDR3 cluster, a possible signature.

A 10-nucleotide random UMI tagged transcripts in template-switch 5'RACE cDNA synthesis. TCRdb processed the 5' RACE reads anew with MiXCR; each CDR3 protein has one entry. The sample holds about 80,000 distinct CDR3 sequences; 5.5% to 6.5% are singletons and the top ten take 6.5% to 9.5%. This clonotype was picked up many times. Its antigen remains unidentified. The germline V gene encodes CDR1 SEHNR and CDR2 FQNEAQ (reference sequence). V gave up 5 bases and J gave up 2 bases; unmatched junction bases: 13. The CDR3 has 17 amino acids. Time point here: longitudinal time-point 2. The unsorted libraries had their origin in 2 million PBMCs stored at -80 C.

The material sequenced was PBMCs. The chain employs TRBV7-9 and TRBJ1-1; 8 positions match TRBD1. This sequence originates from a woman in her sixties or seventies with multiple sclerosis. CDR3 amino acids: CASSLIGRQGLNTEAFF. Here the CDR3 DNA reads TGTGCCAGCAGCCTTATCGGAAGACAGGGGTTAAACACTGAAGCTTTCTTT.